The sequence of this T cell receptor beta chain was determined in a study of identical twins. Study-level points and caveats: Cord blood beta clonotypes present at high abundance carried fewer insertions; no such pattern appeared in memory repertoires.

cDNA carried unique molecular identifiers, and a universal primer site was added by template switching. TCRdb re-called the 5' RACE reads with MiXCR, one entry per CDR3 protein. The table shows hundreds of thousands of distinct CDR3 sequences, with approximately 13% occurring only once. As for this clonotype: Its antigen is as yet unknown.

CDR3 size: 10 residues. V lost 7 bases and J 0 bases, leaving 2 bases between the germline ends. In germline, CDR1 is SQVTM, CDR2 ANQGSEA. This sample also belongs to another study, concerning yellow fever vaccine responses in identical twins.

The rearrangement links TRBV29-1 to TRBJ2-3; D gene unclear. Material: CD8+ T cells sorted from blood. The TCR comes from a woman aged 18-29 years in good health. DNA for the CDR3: TGCAGCGATAGCACAGATACGCAGTATTTT. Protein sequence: CSDSTDTQYF.